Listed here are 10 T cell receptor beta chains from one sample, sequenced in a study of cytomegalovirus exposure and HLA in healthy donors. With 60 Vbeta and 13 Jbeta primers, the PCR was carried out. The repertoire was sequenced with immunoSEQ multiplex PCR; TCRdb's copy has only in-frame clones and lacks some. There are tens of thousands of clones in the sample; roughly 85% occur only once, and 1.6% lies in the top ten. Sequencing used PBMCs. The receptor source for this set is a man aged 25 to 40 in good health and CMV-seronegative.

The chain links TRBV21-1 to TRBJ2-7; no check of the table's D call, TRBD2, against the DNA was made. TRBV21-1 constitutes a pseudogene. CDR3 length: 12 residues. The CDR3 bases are TGTGCCACCCCGTGGGGGGGGGACGAGCAGTACTTC. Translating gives CATPWGGDEQYF.

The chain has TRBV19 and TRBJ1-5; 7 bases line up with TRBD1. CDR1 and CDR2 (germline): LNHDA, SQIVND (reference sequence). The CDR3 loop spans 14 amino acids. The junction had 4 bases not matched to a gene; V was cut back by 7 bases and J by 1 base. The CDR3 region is CASNDRESNQPQHF. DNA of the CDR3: TGTGCCAGTAACGACAGGGAGAGCAATCAGCCCCAGCATTTT. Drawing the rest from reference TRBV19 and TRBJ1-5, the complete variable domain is DGGITQSPKYLFRKEGQNVTLSCEQNLNHDAMYWYRQDPGQGLRLIYYSQIVNDFQKGDIAEGYSVSREKKESFPLTVTSAQKNPTAFYLCASNDRESNQPQHFGDGTRLSIL.

The CDR3 is CASSLGTGDEQYF. The CDR3 DNA follows: TGTGCCAGCTCACTCGGGACAGGCGACGAGCAGTACTTC. The gene calls are TRBV18 and TRBJ2-7, with 8 bases fitting TRBD1. The CDR3 is 13 residues long. V dropped 4 bases and J dropped 5; count of bases not matched to a gene: 4. CDR1 and CDR2 from the germline V gene are KGHSH and LQKENI.

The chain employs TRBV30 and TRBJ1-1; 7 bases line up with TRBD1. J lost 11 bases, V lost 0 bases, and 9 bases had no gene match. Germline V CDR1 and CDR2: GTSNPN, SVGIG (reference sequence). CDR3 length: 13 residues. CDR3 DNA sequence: TGTGCCTGGAGTGTAGTTTCTTTCAGGGGGGCTTTCTTT. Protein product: CAWSVVSFRGAFF. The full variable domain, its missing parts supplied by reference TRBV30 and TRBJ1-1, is SQTIHQWPATLVQPVGSPLSLECTVEGTSNPNLYWYRQAAGRGLQLLFYSVGIGQISSEVPQNLSASRPQDRQFILSSKKLLLSDSGFYLCAWSVVSFRGAFFGQGTRLTVV.

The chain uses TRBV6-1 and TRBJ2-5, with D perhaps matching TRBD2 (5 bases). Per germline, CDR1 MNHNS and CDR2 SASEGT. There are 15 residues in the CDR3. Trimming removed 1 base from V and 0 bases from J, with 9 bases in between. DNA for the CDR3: TGTGCCAGCAGTGAAGACCTAGCCTACCAAGAGACCCAGTACTTC. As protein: CASSEDLAYQETQYF.

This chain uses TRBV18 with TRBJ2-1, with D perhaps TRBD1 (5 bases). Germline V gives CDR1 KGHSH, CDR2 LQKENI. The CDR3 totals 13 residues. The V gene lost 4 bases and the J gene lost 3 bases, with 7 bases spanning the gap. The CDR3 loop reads CASSRDSYNEQFF. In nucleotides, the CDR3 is TGTGCCAGCTCACGCGACAGCTACAATGAGCAGTTCTTC.

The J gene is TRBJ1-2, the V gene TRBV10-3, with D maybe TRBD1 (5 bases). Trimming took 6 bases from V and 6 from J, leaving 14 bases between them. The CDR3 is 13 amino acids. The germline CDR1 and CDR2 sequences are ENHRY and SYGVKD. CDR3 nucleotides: TGTGCCATCAGGGGTTCAGGGTTTCATGGCTACACCTTC. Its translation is CAIRGSGFHGYTF.

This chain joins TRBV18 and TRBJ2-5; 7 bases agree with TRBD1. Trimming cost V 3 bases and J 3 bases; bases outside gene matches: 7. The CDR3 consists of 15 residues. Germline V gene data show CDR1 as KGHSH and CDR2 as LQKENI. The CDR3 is CASSPRGRVEETQYF. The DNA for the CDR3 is TGTGCCAGCTCACCTAGGGGGCGAGTCGAAGAGACCCAGTACTTC.

The DNA of the CDR3 is TGTGCCACCAGCAGAGATGTTATTCGAGAACTTAATGCGGGTGAGCAGTTCTTC. Protein: CATSRDVIRELNAGEQFF. The V and J genes are TRBV15 and TRBJ2-1; D might be TRBD2 (5 bases). The CDR3 extends over 18 amino acids. The V end lost 0 bases, the J end lost 9 bases, and 24 bases lay between the germline ends. Per the germline V gene, CDR1 is LNHNV and CDR2 is YYDKDF (reference sequence).

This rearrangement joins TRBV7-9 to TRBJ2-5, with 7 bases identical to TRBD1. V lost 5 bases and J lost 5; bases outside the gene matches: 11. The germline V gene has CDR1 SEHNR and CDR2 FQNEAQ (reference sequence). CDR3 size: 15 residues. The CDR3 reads CASSAPRQGGETQYF. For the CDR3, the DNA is TGTGCCAGCAGCGCGCCCCGACAGGGTGGGGAGACCCAGTACTTC.